This TCR beta chain comes out of a study of blood T cell repertoires in COVID-19. Germline V CDR1 and CDR2: MDHEN, SYDVKM. This CDR3 region has 14 residues. With 8 bases removed from V and 3 bases from J, the gap between germline ends came to 11 bases. Profiled with immunoSEQ multiplex PCR; TCRdb holds only in-frame clones, not every one. This table has roughly 160,000 clones, 80% to 90% appearing once. The receptor's source is a woman aged 55 to 70 who had recovered from COVID-19. The specimen sequenced was peripheral blood. The chain links TRBV28 to TRBJ1-6; maybe TRBD1 (6 bases). The CDR3 loop is CASVRQDYNSPLHF. CDR3 nucleotides: TGTGCCAGCGTTAGACAGGACTATAATTCACCCCTCCACTTT.